This TCR beta chain is drawn from a study of cytomegalovirus exposure and HLA in healthy donors. General observations from the study: In a later analysis, at a false discovery rate of 0.05, about 16,000 TCR beta sequences matched HLA alleles. A later analysis reported that several of the most significant clusters appeared to be linked to common viral pathogens, among them Epstein-Barr virus.

With respect to this clone: The antigen is unknown.

PCR used 60 Vbeta primers and 13 Jbeta primers. Data came from immunoSEQ multiplex PCR; TCRdb stores just in-frame clones and leaves some out. The data show about 140,000 clones, about three quarters seen once. Sequencing was done on a sample of PBMCs. This sequence originates from a male donor in good health and CMV-seropositive.

This chain's CDR3 is CATSRTTRDRGRPDTQYF. Written as DNA, the CDR3 is TGTGCCACCAGCAGAACAACCCGGGACAGGGGGCGTCCAGATACGCAGTATTTT. The genes are TRBV15 and TRBJ2-3; TRBD1 aligns across 12 bases. The CDR3 sequence is 18 residues long. The germline V gene has CDR1 LNHNV and CDR2 YYDKDF (reference sequence). Trimming took 2 bases from V and 4 from J; bases not matched to a gene: 10.